The 21 T cell receptor beta chains given below trace back to one sample, sequenced in a study of Graves' ophthalmopathy and Graves' hyperthyroidism. The authors amplified TCR beta CDR3 regions from RNA transcripts. First-round RT-PCR employed HTBI primers, with a second-round multiplex PCR after it. TCRdb fed the multiplex PCR reads into MiXCR, producing one record per CDR3 protein. This sample has 680,000 or so distinct CDR3 sequences, with about a fifth found just once. The sequencing input was peripheral blood. The source is a woman between 18 and 29 years old with stable Graves' hyperthyroidism. Some clones in this sample may be carry-over from other donors' samples.

The rearrangement uses TRBV5-1 and TRBJ1-2; D gene unclear. Trimming removed 2 bases at V and 8 bases at J, with 10 bases between. This CDR3 region has 12 residues. CDR1 and CDR2 from the germline V gene are SGHRS and YFSETQ. For the CDR3, the DNA is TGCGCCAGCAGCTTCTGGGGTGACGGCTACACCTTC. It encodes CASSFWGDGYTF.

This clonotype has a count of ten or more. The gene calls are TRBV7-3 and TRBJ1-1; 11 nucleotides match TRBD1. Per germline, CDR1 SGHTA and CDR2 FQGTGA. Trimming at V came to 5 bases and at J to 4 bases, leaving 12 bases not matched to a gene. The length of the CDR3 is 17 residues. The CDR3 coding sequence is TGTGCCAGCAGCCCGAGCGGAGGACAGGGGGCAGTCACTGAAGCTTTCTTT. Its protein is CASSPSGGQGAVTEAFF.

V usage is TRBV30 and J usage is TRBJ2-7; TRBD2 matches at 13 bases. The germline gives CDR1 GTSNPN, CDR2 SVGIG (reference sequence). The trim removed 3 bases at V and 4 bases at J, leaving 12 bases unmatched. This CDR3 comprises 17 residues. The CDR3 region has the DNA TGTGCCTGGAGCGCCCCCCCTACTAGCGGGAGGGCTTACGAGCAGTACTTC. This gives the protein CAWSAPPTSGRAYEQYF.

The chain employs TRBV12-3 or TRBV12-4 and TRBJ2-2, with D unresolved. This CDR3 region has 13 residues. V lost 3 bases and J 5 bases, leaving 7 bases between the germline ends. The CDR3 DNA reads as TGTGCCAGCAGTTTTTATCGGACCGGGGAGCTGTTTTTT. This codes for CASSFYRTGELFF.

V and J are TRBV11-1 and TRBJ2-6; the D call may be TRBD1 or TRBD2 (5 bases each). Trimming pared 0 bases from V and 4 bases from J, leaving 10 bases between. This CDR3 spans 16 amino acids. Germline CDR1 is SGHAT and CDR2 is FQDESV (reference sequence). The CDR3 DNA follows: TGTGCCAGCAGCTTAGCCGGGGCGAGGGGGGCCAACGTCCTGACTTTC. It translates to CASSLAGARGANVLTF.

The chain couples TRBV6-1 to TRBJ1-5, with no clear D. V was cut by 6 bases and J by 2 bases, with 11 bases left in between. The germline V gene encodes CDR1 MNHNS and CDR2 SASEGT. The CDR3 is 14 amino acids. In nucleotides, the CDR3 is TGTGCCAGCAGCCGGGCCTCAGGCAATCAGCCCCAGCATTTT. Encoded protein: CASSRASGNQPQHF.

This clonotype was seen only once. The gene calls are TRBV10-3 and TRBJ1-1; 12 bases are a match to TRBD1. Germline V CDR1 and CDR2: ENHRY, SYGVKD. This CDR3 contains 14 residues. Trimming removed 6 bases from V and 5 bases from J; junction bases left unmatched: 4. The CDR3 sequence: CAIRPGQGATEAFF. The CDR3, as DNA: TGTGCCATCAGACCGGGACAGGGGGCGACTGAAGCTTTCTTT.

This clonotype was seen more than once but under ten times. The chain links TRBV20-1 to TRBJ1-1, with 8 bases that match TRBD1. The CDR3 spans 15 residues. After removal of 3 bases from V and 0 bases from J, the junction contained 6 bases not matched to a gene. Per the germline V gene, CDR1 is DFQATT and CDR2 is SNEGSKA (reference sequence). The DNA for the CDR3 is TGCAGTGCTAGTCTGACAGGGGTAATGAACACTGAAGCTTTCTTT. Translating it yields CSASLTGVMNTEAFF.

This clonotype was seen ten or more times. The chain combines TRBV20-1 with TRBJ2-7; 12 bases map to TRBD2. This CDR3 is built from 20 residues. Trimming took 0 bases from V and 3 from J; bases not matched to a gene: 18. The germline V gene encodes CDR1 DFQATT and CDR2 SNEGSKA (reference sequence). The CDR3 nucleotides are TGCAGTGCTAGAGATGCAATGGGACAGCAGACTAGCGGGAGTGTCTACGAGCAGTACTTC. Protein: CSARDAMGQQTSGSVYEQYF.

This clonotype was detected a few times. The chain is built from TRBV6-5 and TRBJ1-1; D not resolved. The CDR3 covers 17 residues. CDR1 and CDR2 from the germline V gene are MNHEY and SVGAGI. V shed 2 bases and J shed 1 base, with 17 bases lying between them. CDR3 coding DNA: TGTGCCAGCAGTTACGGTAGGCACCGTCGGGGGAACACTGAAGCTTTCTTT. Protein: CASSYGRHRRGNTEAFF.

This clonotype appeared many times. The chain recombines TRBV6-5 with TRBJ1-2; TRBD1 matches at 12 bases. Germline V gives CDR1 MNHEY, CDR2 SVGAGI. V was pared by 8 bases and J by 7 bases, with 8 bases of the junction left unmatched. This CDR3 comprises 14 residues. CDR3 sequence reads: CASASGTGGFGYTF. CDR3 bases: TGTGCCAGCGCGTCCGGGACAGGGGGCTTTGGCTACACCTTC.

The sample holds many counts of this clonotype. V usage is TRBV6-2 or TRBV6-3 and J usage is TRBJ1-1; D is undetermined. V lost 9 bases, J lost 0 bases, and 14 bases lay in between. The germline CDR1 and CDR2 sequences are MNHEY and SVGEGT. The CDR3 runs to 14 residues. The CDR3 bases are TGTGCCAGTTGGACTGCTGTGGTGAACACTGAAGCTTTCTTT. Protein: CASWTAVVNTEAFF.

The sample holds many counts of this clonotype. This chain uses TRBV5-1 with TRBJ1-6; no clear D gene. The V and J ends lost 3 bases and 2 bases respectively, with 3 bases between them. The CDR3 extends over 13 amino acids. In germline, CDR1 is SGHRS, CDR2 YFSETQ. CDR3 bases: TGCGCCAGCAGCTCTACCTATAATTCACCCCTCCACTTT. This codes for CASSSTYNSPLHF.

This clonotype was seen at least ten times. The DNA of the CDR3 is TGTGCCAGCAGTTTCCATGGACTGTTTTTGGATGGCTACACCTTC. Protein: CASSFHGLFLDGYTF. V and J are TRBV12-3 or TRBV12-4 and TRBJ1-2; D ambiguous. CDR3 size: 15 residues. Trimming removed 3 bases at V and 6 bases at J, with 17 bases between.

This chain links TRBV3-1 with TRBJ1-1; D is unresolved. V shed 5 bases and J shed 1 base, with 11 bases lying between them. Germline loops: CDR1 LGHDT, CDR2 YNNKEL (reference sequence). The CDR3 covers 14 residues. The CDR3 DNA follows: TGTGCCAGCAGCATAAGGGCGGGGAACACTGAAGCTTTCTTT. Protein: CASSIRAGNTEAFF. Drawing the rest from reference TRBV3-1 and TRBJ1-1, the complete variable domain is DTAVSQTPKYLVTQMGNDKSIKCEQNLGHDTMYWYKQDSKKFLKIMFSYNNKELIINETVPNRFSPKSPDKAHLNLHINSLELGDSAVYFCASSIRAGNTEAFFGQGTRLTVV.

This clonotype was observed many times. V and J are TRBV6-1 and TRBJ2-5; the D is unclear. V was pared by 6 bases and J by 4 bases, with 15 bases between. Germline assignment: CDR1 MNHNS and CDR2 SASEGT. The CDR3 sequence is 14 residues long. The CDR3 here is CASRPVWAGETQYF. In DNA form, the CDR3 reads TGTGCCAGCAGACCCGTCTGGGCTGGAGAGACCCAGTACTTC.

This clonotype appeared a few times. The rearrangement joins TRBV15 to TRBJ1-2; 8 nucleotides agree with TRBD1. The CDR3 extends over 16 amino acids. Germline CDR1 reads LNHNV; CDR2 reads YYDKDF (reference sequence). V lost 4 bases, J lost 4 bases, and 11 bases stayed unmatched. Written as DNA, the CDR3 is TGTGCCACCAGCAAAAGGACAGGGCTGACGCGCTATGGCTACACCTTC. Protein product: CATSKRTGLTRYGYTF.

The chain couples TRBV15 to TRBJ1-1; D not resolved. V was clipped by 1 base and J by 10 bases, with 13 bases between them. This CDR3 is built from 13 residues. Germline V gene data show CDR1 as LNHNV and CDR2 as YYDKDF (reference sequence). The CDR3 here is CATSRVRDFGAFF. The CDR3, as DNA: TGTGCCACCAGCAGAGTCAGAGATTTCGGAGCTTTCTTT.

The sample holds many counts of this clonotype. The chain is built from TRBV6-5 and TRBJ1-5; TRBD1 is a possible D gene (5 bases). Germline lookup yields CDR1 MNHEY and CDR2 SVGAGI. The germline V and J ends were trimmed by 2 bases and 0 bases, with 8 bases remaining between them. The CDR3 is made up of 15 amino acids. Here the CDR3 DNA reads TGTGCCAGCAGTTACCGGGACGGTAGCAATCAGCCCCAGCATTTT. Translation: CASSYRDGSNQPQHF.

Concerning this clonotype: Possible read error: a much larger clone is one base away. V is TRBV12-3 or TRBV12-4 and J is TRBJ2-6; a possible D gene is TRBD1 (6 bases). The CDR3 loop spans 16 amino acids. V was cut by 4 bases and J by 2 bases, with 12 bases left in between. CDR3 protein: CASSSPKGAGANVLTF. Here the CDR3 DNA reads TGTGCCAGCAGTTCACCCAAGGGGGCTGGGGCCAACGTCCTGACTTTC.

Ten or more counts support this clonotype. The J gene is TRBJ1-1, the V gene TRBV19, with TRBD1 as a possible D gene (6 bases). The CDR3 has 14 residues. Germline V gives CDR1 LNHDA, CDR2 SQIVND (reference sequence). V lost 3 bases, J lost 6 bases, and 14 bases lay in between. In DNA form, the CDR3 reads TGTGCCAGTAGTATTGTGCAGGGGTCATCTGAAGCTTTCTTT. Protein: CASSIVQGSSEAFF.